Listed below are T cell receptor beta chains from one sample, sequenced in a study of read filtering for tumor transcriptome and immune sequencing. MiXCR was run by TCRdb on the reads, yielding one entry per CDR3 protein. Seen here are 100,000 to 150,000 distinct CDR3 sequences, approximately 12% observed once, and the top ten hold 9.5% to 11%. Sample: a population of CD138-negative cells sorted from bone marrow. These receptors were collected from a donor at least 40 years old with multiple myeloma. CDR3s include the opening cysteine and the closing phenylalanine or tryptophan. A D gene is named only where the DNA matches it firmly. For some rows the clone size is stated as once, few or many, or as a class when expanded; others skip it.

D	V	J	size	DNA	CDR3
.	TRBV30	TRBJ2-2	many	TGTGCCTGGAGTGTTTCGGGGAACACCGGGGAGCTGTTTTTT	CAWSVSGNTGELFF
.	TRBV20-1	TRBJ2-5	few	TGCAGTGCCAGGAGATCCGGGGACCCATTACAAGAGACCCAGTACTTC	CSARRSGDPLQETQYF
.	TRBV7-3	TRBJ2-3	few	TGTGCCAGCAGCTTTGGGGCCACAGATACGCAGTATTTT	CASSFGATDTQYF
.	TRBV3-1	TRBJ2-1	many	TGTGCCAGCAGCCTGAAAGGGGCTAGCGCGAGAAGAGAGCAGTTCTTC	CASSLKGASARREQFF
TRBD2	TRBV19	TRBJ2-1	many	TGTGCCAGTAGTATAGATCACAGCGGGGCCTACAATGAGCAGTTCTTC	CASSIDHSGAYNEQFF
.	TRBV11-2	TRBJ2-1	many	TGTGCCAGCAGCCCATCGGTAGGGACGGGACACAATGAGCAGTTCTTC	CASSPSVGTGHNEQFF
TRBD1	TRBV6-1	TRBJ2-5	.	TGTGCCAGCAATGACTACAGGGGGGAGACCCAGTACTTC	CASNDYRGETQYF
.	TRBV7-9	TRBJ1-1	many	TGTGCCAGCAGCTTAGTTACAGAGACTGAAGCTTTCTTT	CASSLVTETEAFF
.	TRBV19	TRBJ1-3	.	TGTGTCAGTAGTACGGCGACCGACTCTGGAAACACCATATATTTT	CVSSTATDSGNTIYF
TRBD2	TRBV7-9	TRBJ2-7	many	TGTGCCAGCAGCTCCAAACGACTAGCGGGAGGCGAGCAGTACTTC	CASSSKRLAGGEQYF
.	TRBV6-2/TRBV6-3	TRBJ2-2	.	TGTGCCAGCAGTTCCCAGGCCGGGGAGCTGTTTTTT	CASSSQAGELFF
.	TRBV10-3	TRBJ2-3	many	TGTGCCATCAATCAGTGGGTCACAGATACGCAGTATTTT	CAINQWVTDTQYF
TRBD1	TRBV10-2	TRBJ1-6	many	TGCGCCAGCAGCGCCGCGGACAGGGCTAATTCACCCCTCCACTTT	CASSAADRANSPLHF
TRBD1	TRBV20-1	TRBJ2-7	.	TGCAGTGCTAGAGGTTTAAGGGGGCAGCGTGAGCAGTACTTC	CSARGLRGQREQYF